These T cell receptor beta chains were read from a single sample in a study of blood T cell repertoires in COVID-19. Sequencing used immunoSEQ multiplex PCR; TCRdb keeps in-frame clones, though not all of them. The data hold roughly 260,000 clones, with about nine tenths observed a single time. Sequenced material: peripheral blood. All receptors come from a woman in her forties or fifties who had recovered from COVID-19. Both conserved end residues are trimmed from each CDR3.

length	V	J	CDR3
12	TRBV7-3	TRBJ1-2	ASSPGGGAIRYT
12	TRBV2	TRBJ2-3	ASSELLGTDTQY
13	TRBV28	TRBJ2-1	ASIGAGESYNEQF
11	TRBV13	TRBJ1-4	ASSSLRGEKLF
15	TRBV11-3	TRBJ2-7	ASSLARLAGDSYEQY
12	TRBV30	TRBJ2-7	AWSLGGGDYEQY
12	TRBV6-5	TRBJ1-1	ASSLNRDRGEAF
15	TRBV4-3	TRBJ1-3	ASSQDWTTGPLNTIY
10	TRBV6-6	TRBJ2-5	ASSYSRETQY
12	TRBV7-3	TRBJ2-3	ASSLRTSTDTQY
11	TRBV14	TRBJ1-2	ASSLATDYGYT
14	TRBV18	TRBJ2-1	ASSQMGGRASDEQF
11	TRBV6-5	TRBJ1-1	ASSPNRASKAF
14	TRBV5-1	TRBJ2-3	ASSLGTSGSTDTQY
13	TRBV19	TRBJ1-1	ASSTTARGNTEAF
12	TRBV5-1	TRBJ2-7	ASSQLAGGYEQY
13	TRBV28	TRBJ1-2	ASSLGGIKDYGYT
14	TRBV5-1	TRBJ1-6	ASSLAGQGGNSPLH
13	TRBV4-3	TRBJ2-7	ASSQDGRSAYEQY
13	TRBV5-4	TRBJ2-2	ASSWGLVNTGELF
12	TRBV21-1	TRBJ2-7	ASRIGLPSYEQY
10	TRBV12-5	TRBJ1-5	ASGLRGQPQH
11	TRBV5-4	TRBJ1-2	ASSLVTGYGYT
14	TRBV18	TRBJ1-5	ASSPQDRDSNQPQH
15	TRBV4-3	TRBJ2-1	ASSQDWERGALWPMF
15	TRBV5-8	TRBJ2-6	ASSPQGWVSGANVLT
13	TRBV9	TRBJ2-7	ASSALPGETYEQY
15	TRBV21-1	TRBJ2-4	ASSKGQTGFDKNIQY
13	TRBV19	TRBJ2-3	ASSRGQGASDTQY
13	TRBV18	TRBJ1-5	ASSPGTGPLQPQH
17	TRBV6-1	TRBJ1-4	ASSDGAGALLLPNEKLF
12	TRBV5-1	TRBJ2-5	ATAAGPERETQY
13	TRBV28	TRBJ2-1	ASSTRLGVYNEQF
11	TRBV2	TRBJ2-2	ANLTGEGGELF
13	TRBV6-2/TRBV6-3	TRBJ2-5	ASSYGLPGGETQY
18	TRBV21-1	TRBJ2-3	ASSKALRAGGDYSTDTQY
14	TRBV5-1	TRBJ1-2	ASSSDLPKLSYGYT
10	TRBV5-8	TRBJ1-2	ASRRQGYGYT
13	TRBV5-4	TRBJ2-7	ASSSPTGISYEQY
15	TRBV7-2	TRBJ2-1	ASSSDGLPPLNNEQF
9	TRBV6-5	TRBJ2-5	ASTSGETQY
12	TRBV5-1	TRBJ2-3	ASSATGSTDTQY
13	TRBV9	TRBJ2-7	ASSVGGGDHYEQY
11	TRBV21-1	TRBJ2-5	ASTGALGETQY
12	TRBV28	TRBJ1-2	ASSLEDALYGYT